What follows are 27 T cell receptor beta chains derived from one specimen sequenced in a study of cytomegalovirus exposure and HLA in healthy donors. Measured with immunoSEQ multiplex PCR; TCRdb has only the in-frame clones, and not every one. The data hold some 200,000 clones, with 75% to 95% observed a single time. The sample was PBMCs. These receptor sequences come from a woman aged 18-29 years in good health and CMV-seronegative.

The CDR3 DNA sequence: TGTGCCTGGAGTAGGAGGGGGGGAGAGACCCAGTACTTC. This codes for CAWSRRGGETQYF. J is TRBJ2-5 and V is TRBV30; D may be TRBD2 (7 bases). The V end lost 2 bases, the J end lost 4 bases, and 11 bases lay between the germline ends. The CDR3 spans 13 residues. From germline, CDR1 is GTSNPN and CDR2 SVGIG (reference sequence).

The rearrangement uses TRBV28 and TRBJ2-7; 7 bases align to TRBD2. The germline gives CDR1 MDHEN, CDR2 SYDVKM. The CDR3 totals 14 residues. V lost 5 bases and J lost 2; bases outside the gene matches: 6. The CDR3 sequence: CASSPPGGPYEQYF. The CDR3 nucleotides are TGTGCCAGCAGTCCGCCGGGAGGACCCTACGAGCAGTACTTC.

In its sample, this clone was seen once. The chain recombines TRBV30 with TRBJ1-2; TRBD1 matches at 7 bases. Trimming cost V 3 bases and J 8 bases; bases outside gene matches: 9. Per germline, CDR1 GTSNPN and CDR2 SVGIG (reference sequence). There are 13 residues in the CDR3. The CDR3 nucleotides are TGTGCCTGGAGACCGACAGGGTATGAAGGCTACACCTTC. Translation: CAWRPTGYEGYTF. Using reference TRBV30 and TRBJ1-2 for the parts outside the CDR3, the full variable domain is SQTIHQWPATLVQPVGSPLSLECTVEGTSNPNLYWYRQAAGRGLQLLFYSVGIGQISSEVPQNLSASRPQDRQFILSSKKLLLSDSGFYLCAWRPTGYEGYTFGSGTRLTVV.

The chain has TRBV6-5 and TRBJ2-1; TRBD2 is a possible D gene (5 bases). Trimming shortened V by 6 bases and J by 5 bases, and 17 bases separated the two germline ends. The CDR3 extends over 15 amino acids. Germline lookup yields CDR1 MNHEY and CDR2 SVGAGI. DNA for the CDR3: TGTGCCAGCAGCCGACGTGAGGGTGGGGACAATGAGCAGTTCTTC. It is translated as CASSRREGGDNEQFF.

The chain recombines TRBV5-8 with TRBJ1-5; a weak D match, TRBD1 (6 bases). V was pared by 2 bases and J by 6 bases, with 18 bases between. CDR1 is SGHTS, CDR2 YDEGEE, per germline. The CDR3 runs to 16 residues. The CDR3 reads CASSLERGTRRQPQHF. DNA of the CDR3: TGTGCCAGCAGCTTAGAAAGGGGGACTAGGCGTCAGCCCCAGCATTTT.

The chain carries TRBV5-6 and TRBJ2-7; 8 nucleotides agree with TRBD1. Per germline, CDR1 SGHDT and CDR2 YYEEEE. The CDR3 consists of 16 residues. The ends lost 4 bases at V and 7 bases at J; junction bases unmatched: 16. Here the CDR3 DNA reads TGTGCCAGCAGCGCGTACGCCGGGACAGGTGTTCTAGAGCAGTACTTC. This encodes CASSAYAGTGVLEQYF.

The chain couples TRBV5-1 to TRBJ1-6; 9 positions agree with TRBD1. The V gene end was trimmed by 1 base and the J gene end by 7 bases; junction bases not matched to a gene: 9. The germline gives CDR1 SGHRS, CDR2 YFSETQ. The CDR3 spans 17 residues. As DNA, the CDR3 is TGCGCCAGCAGCTTGAGTGGCCCGGACAGGGGCAATTCACCCCTCCACTTT. Translation: CASSLSGPDRGNSPLHF.

In its sample, this clone was seen a few times. J is TRBJ1-6 and V is TRBV19, with a possible D match to TRBD1 (5 bases). The CDR3 runs 13 residues. Deletions cut 7 bases from V and 8 bases from J, with 12 bases between. From germline, CDR1 is LNHDA and CDR2 SQIVND (reference sequence). The CDR3 region is CASTPGGYSPLHF. CDR3 DNA: TGTGCCAGTACCCCCGGGGGTTATTCACCCCTCCACTTT.

The chain carries TRBV25-1 and TRBJ2-5, with D tentatively TRBD1 (5 bases). The V end lost 3 bases, the J end lost 7 bases, and 12 bases lay between the germline ends. The CDR3 length is 13 residues. Germline lookup yields CDR1 MGHDK and CDR2 SYGVNS. The CDR3 DNA sequence: TGTGCCAGCAGTGAGGGTACAGGCGGGACCCAGTACTTC. Translated: CASSEGTGGTQYF.

In regard to this clone: Other DNA sequences from this sample encode an identical CDR3 as well. The CDR3 region has the DNA TGTGCCAGCAGCGGACAGTCCCTATACGAGCAGTACTTC. Translating it yields CASSGQSLYEQYF. The chain employs TRBV6-1 and TRBJ2-7, with a weak D call TRBD1 (6 bases). This CDR3 contains 13 residues. Between the trimmed V and J ends, which lost 6 bases and 4 bases, there was a span of 13 bases. Per the germline V gene, CDR1 is MNHNS and CDR2 is SASEGT.

The chain carries TRBV2 and TRBJ2-1, with TRBD2 matching 9 bases. J lost 4 bases, V lost 11 bases, and 15 bases had no gene match. Germline lookup yields CDR1 SNHLY and CDR2 FYNNEI. The CDR3 sequence is 16 residues long. The CDR3 spells CAGATSGLPPYNEQFF. In nucleotides, the CDR3 is TGTGCCGGAGCCACTAGCGGGCTCCCTCCTTACAATGAGCAGTTCTTC. The full variable domain, in which reference TRBV2 and TRBJ2-1 provide the parts outside the CDR3, is EPEVTQTPSHQVTQMGQEVILRCVPISNHLYFYWYRQILGQKVEFLVSFYNNEISEKSEIFDDQFSVERPDGSNFTLKIRSTKLEDSAMYFCAGATSGLPPYNEQFFGPGTRLTVL.

V gene TRBV6-4 combines with J gene TRBJ1-1, with 9 bases that match TRBD1. The CDR3 totals 16 residues. The ends lost 4 bases at V and 1 base at J; junction bases unmatched: 7. Germline V gene data show CDR1 as MRHNA and CDR2 as SNTAGT. The CDR3 reads CASSVRTGVSNTEAFF. The CDR3 coding sequence is TGTGCCAGCAGTGTCAGGACAGGGGTGTCGAACACTGAAGCTTTCTTT.

This rearrangement joins TRBV5-1 to TRBJ2-1, with D perhaps TRBD2 (6 bases). Deletions cut 0 bases from V and 0 bases from J, with 16 bases between. Germline V gene sequence: CDR1 SGHRS, CDR2 YFSETQ. This CDR3 has 18 amino acids. The CDR3 region is CASSLVFIAASSYNEQFF. The CDR3 bases are TGCGCCAGCAGCTTGGTCTTTATAGCGGCCAGCTCCTACAATGAGCAGTTCTTC.

The CDR3 loop is CASSPTPGVNTEAFF. CDR3 sequence (DNA): TGTGCCAGCAGCCCCACCCCAGGGGTGAACACTGAAGCTTTCTTT. The chain has TRBV7-8 and TRBJ1-1; a possible D gene is TRBD1 (6 bases). The germline V gene has CDR1 SGHVS and CDR2 FQNEAQ. CDR3 size: 15 residues. V lost 5 bases and J 0 bases, leaving 13 bases between the germline ends. Filled out from reference TRBV7-8 and TRBJ1-1, the complete variable domain reads GAGVSQSPRYKVAKRGQDVALRCDPISGHVSLFWYQQALGQGPEFLTYFQNEAQLDKSGLPSDRFFAERPEGSVSTLKIQRTQQEDSAVYLCASSPTPGVNTEAFFGQGTRLTVV.

The gene calls are TRBV7-9 and TRBJ1-2; 7 positions match TRBD1. The CDR3 has 15 residues. The germline V gene has CDR1 SEHNR and CDR2 FQNEAQ (reference sequence). Trimming removed 5 bases from V and 8 bases from J; junction bases left unmatched: 14. The CDR3 DNA sequence: TGTGCCAGCAGCCATCCCACGGACAGGCTCGACGGCTACACCTTC. Its protein product is CASSHPTDRLDGYTF.

This clone was recorded only once. This chain connects TRBV27 to TRBJ1-1, with TRBD1 identical over 11 bases. V gave up 5 bases and J gave up 7 bases; unmatched junction bases: 6. The CDR3 contains 14 residues. Germline V gene sequence: CDR1 MNHEY, CDR2 SMNVEV (reference sequence). The CDR3 sequence: CASSLRTGGSEAFF. DNA of the CDR3: TGTGCCAGCAGTCTACGGACAGGGGGCAGTGAAGCTTTCTTT.

The chain combines TRBV30 with TRBJ1-1, with a possible D match to TRBD1 (6 bases). CDR3 length: 12 residues. The germline V gene has CDR1 GTSNPN and CDR2 SVGIG (reference sequence). Trimming left V 8 bases short and J 4 bases short, with 14 bases between. The CDR3: CARGRGGTEAFF. CDR3 DNA: TGTGCCCGGGGTCGAGGGGGCACTGAAGCTTTCTTT.

The chain recombines TRBV11-2 with TRBJ1-2, with D possibly TRBD1 on 5 matching bases. This CDR3 is 17 amino acids long. CDR1 is SGHAT, CDR2 FQNNGV, per germline. V was cut by 1 base and J by 1 base, with 16 bases left in between. Here the CDR3 reads CASSLGRPGGGNYGYTF. The CDR3 nucleotides read TGTGCCAGCAGCTTAGGGCGCCCCGGGGGAGGTAACTATGGCTACACCTTC. Full variable domain (rest looked up from reference TRBV11-2 and TRBJ1-2): EAGVAQSPRYKIIEKRQSVAFWCNPISGHATLYWYQQILGQGPKLLIQFQNNGVVDDSQLPKDRFSAERLKGVDSTLKIQPAKLEDSAVYLCASSLGRPGGGNYGYTFGSGTRLTVV.

The chain is built from TRBV5-4 and TRBJ1-6, with D hard to call. The V gene lost 2 bases and the J gene lost 0 bases, with 9 bases spanning the gap. There are 16 residues in the CDR3. Looked up from germline, CDR1 is SGHNT and CDR2 is YYREEE (reference sequence). The CDR3 reads CASSFLGSSYNSPLHF. In DNA form, the CDR3 reads TGTGCCAGCAGCTTTTTGGGGAGCTCCTATAATTCACCCCTCCACTTT.

The V and J genes are TRBV5-1 and TRBJ1-1; TRBD1 agrees at 7 bases. Germline lookup yields CDR1 SGHRS and CDR2 YFSETQ. CDR3 length: 14 residues. V gave up 4 bases and J gave up 3 bases; unmatched junction bases: 6. The CDR3 sequence: CASSPQGEDTEAFF. In DNA, the CDR3 is TGCGCCAGCAGCCCTCAGGGGGAAGACACTGAAGCTTTCTTT.

The chain links TRBV4-2 to TRBJ1-2; D is uncertain. The CDR3 is 12 amino acids. Germline values: CDR1 LGHNA, CDR2 YNFKEQ. Trimming took 1 base from V and 3 from J, leaving 3 bases between them. The CDR3 coding sequence is TGTGCCAGCAGCCAAGCTTACTATGGCTACACCTTC. Translation: CASSQAYYGYTF.

CDR3 DNA: TGCGCCAGCAGCCAACGTCCCGGGACAGGGGGCGTATTCTATGGCTACACCTTC. Amino acid sequence: CASSQRPGTGGVFYGYTF. The chain joins TRBV5-1 to TRBJ1-2; 12 bases agree with TRBD1. After removal of 4 bases from V and 4 bases from J, the junction contained 14 bases not matched to a gene. The CDR3 length is 18 residues. Germline V gene data show CDR1 as SGHRS and CDR2 as YFSETQ.

Only a few counts were recorded for this clone. This chain joins TRBV29-1 and TRBJ1-2; 7 nucleotides agree with TRBD1. The CDR3 loop spans 12 amino acids. The germline V gene encodes CDR1 SQVTM and CDR2 ANQGSEA. Trimming at V came to 7 bases and at J to 6 bases, leaving 8 bases not matched to a gene. For the CDR3, the DNA is TGCAGCGCTGACAGGGTTCTTGATGGCTACACCTTC. Its translation: CSADRVLDGYTF.

The chain carries TRBV30 and TRBJ2-7; 8 bases fit TRBD1. Trimming took 3 bases from V and 3 from J; bases not matched to a gene: 7. Germline CDR1 and CDR2: GTSNPN and SVGIG (reference sequence). The CDR3 loop spans 14 amino acids. The CDR3 here is CAWRGVDRGYEQYF. CDR3 in DNA: TGTGCCTGGAGGGGGGTAGACAGGGGCTACGAGCAGTACTTC.

The chain carries TRBV5-1 and TRBJ2-7; D unresolved. The V end lost 0 bases, the J end lost 4 bases, and 8 bases lay between the germline ends. Germline loops: CDR1 SGHRS, CDR2 YFSETQ. The CDR3 consists of 13 residues. The CDR3 nucleotides are TGCGCCAGCAGCTTGGACAGAACATACGAGCAGTACTTC. Protein sequence: CASSLDRTYEQYF.

This chain joins TRBV28 and TRBJ1-1; D ambiguous. CDR1 and CDR2 from the germline V gene are MDHEN and SYDVKM. V was trimmed by 5 bases and J by 5 bases, leaving 18 bases between them. CDR3 size: 15 residues. The CDR3 spells CASSPAIQWNTEAFF. The CDR3 DNA follows: TGTGCCAGCAGTCCCGCGATACAGTGGAATACTGAAGCTTTCTTT.

The chain carries TRBV30 and TRBJ1-1; the D is unclear. The CDR3 consists of 13 residues. The germline V and J ends were trimmed by 1 base and 5 bases, with 11 bases remaining between them. Germline CDR1 is GTSNPN and CDR2 is SVGIG (reference sequence). The CDR3 reads CAWSGGRRTEAFF. The DNA of the CDR3 is TGTGCCTGGAGTGGAGGGAGGAGGACTGAAGCTTTCTTT.